The 4 T cell receptor beta chains listed next were all sequenced from one sample in a study of blood T cell repertoires in COVID-19. Using immunoSEQ multiplex PCR, the repertoire was profiled, and TCRdb retains in-frame clones only, with some absent. The sample has about 130,000 clones; roughly 90% are singletons. The sequenced material came from peripheral blood. Receptor source: a man aged 45 to 65 with active COVID-19.

The chain couples TRBV19 to TRBJ2-6; TRBD2 agrees at 8 bases. This CDR3 has 17 residues. V trimming: 5 bases; J trimming: 4 bases; junction bases outside the gene matches: 10. Looked up from germline, CDR1 is LNHDA and CDR2 is SQIVND (reference sequence). CDR3 in DNA: TGTGCCAGTAGTTTAACGGGAGGGCCGAGAGGGGCCAACGTCCTGACTTTC. This sequence encodes CASSLTGGPRGANVLTF.

V is TRBV27 and J is TRBJ1-1, with D perhaps matching TRBD1 (5 bases). The CDR3 sequence is 15 residues long. CDR1 MNHEY and CDR2 SMNVEV come from the germline V gene (reference sequence). V was shortened by 2 bases and J by 3 bases, with 13 bases between the two germline ends. CDR3 amino acids: CASSLGASFYTEAFF. The CDR3 DNA reads TGTGCCAGCAGTTTAGGGGCATCTTTCTACACTGAAGCTTTCTTT.

The rearrangement links TRBV7-2 to TRBJ2-3; D possibly corresponds to TRBD1 (5 bases). This CDR3 contains 17 residues. From germline, CDR1 is SGHTA and CDR2 FQGNSA. V lost 2 bases to trimming and J lost 0 bases, with 15 bases between them. CDR3 bases: TGTGCCAGCAGCTTACAGTACAGGCCACGGAGCACAGATACGCAGTATTTT. It is translated as CASSLQYRPRSTDTQYF.

In nucleotides, the CDR3 is TGTGCCAGCAGCACGCGGGACAGGGGGCTCGGAAACACCATATATTTT. This translates into CASSTRDRGLGNTIYF. The chain joins TRBV9 to TRBJ1-3; TRBD1 matches 12 bases. This CDR3 contains 16 residues. Germline lookup yields CDR1 SGDLS and CDR2 YYNGEE. J lost 4 bases, V lost 4 bases, and 6 bases had no gene match.